One TCR beta chain is described in this entry. What it binds is not known. Assay used: immunoSEQ multiplex PCR; TCRdb lists only in-frame clones, some missing. This table holds roughly 20,000 clones, 70% to 75% found once. The sample is drawn from a study of PD-1 blockade in classical Hodgkin lymphoma. Time point meaning: cycle 4 day 1 (C4D1), after six to seven weeks of nivolumab. Every patient experienced relapse after autologous stem cell transplantation, and brentuximab vedotin exposure varied. Patients reached a best response of complete response, partial response or progressive disease. Findings and caveats of the study: Baseline TCR diversity was reportedly lower in newly diagnosed patients than healthy donors. Individuals who commenced nivolumab within less than 1 year of ASCT were excluded. A significant rise in TCR diversity by C4D1 was seen for CD4+ but not CD8+ cells.

Germline V CDR1 and CDR2: LNHNV, YYDKDF (reference sequence). The CDR3 runs to 14 residues. The V and J ends lost 0 bases and 2 bases respectively, with 8 bases between them. The clonotype originates from a human donor with classical Hodgkin lymphoma. The material sequenced was peripheral blood mononuclear cells (PBMCs), taken before the fourth cycle of nivolumab. This rearrangement joins TRBV15 to TRBJ2-7; D ambiguous. CDR3 in amino acids: CATSRDAATYEQYF. CDR3 DNA: TGTGCCACCAGCAGAGATGCAGCTACCTACGAGCAGTACTTC. The full variable domain, its missing parts supplied by reference TRBV15 and TRBJ2-7, is DAMVIQNPRYQVTQFGKPVTLSCSQTLNHNVMYWYQQKSSQAPKLLFHYYDKDFNNEADTPDNFQSRRPNTSFCFLDIRSPGLGDTAMYLCATSRDAATYEQYFGPGTRLTVT.